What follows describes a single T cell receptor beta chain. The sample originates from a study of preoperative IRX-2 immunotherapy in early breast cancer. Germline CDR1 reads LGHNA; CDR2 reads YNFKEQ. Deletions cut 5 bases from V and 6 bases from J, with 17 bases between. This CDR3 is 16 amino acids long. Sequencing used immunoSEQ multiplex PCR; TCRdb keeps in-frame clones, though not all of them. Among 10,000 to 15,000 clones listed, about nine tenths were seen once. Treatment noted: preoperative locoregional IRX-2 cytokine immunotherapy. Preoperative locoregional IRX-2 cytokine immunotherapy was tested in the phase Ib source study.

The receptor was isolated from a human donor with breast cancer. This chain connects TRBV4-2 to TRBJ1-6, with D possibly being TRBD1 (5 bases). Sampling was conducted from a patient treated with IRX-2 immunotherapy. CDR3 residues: CASSLIRGDGNSPLHF. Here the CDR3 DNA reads TGTGCCAGCAGCTTGATTCGAGGGGACGGTAATTCACCCCTCCACTTT.